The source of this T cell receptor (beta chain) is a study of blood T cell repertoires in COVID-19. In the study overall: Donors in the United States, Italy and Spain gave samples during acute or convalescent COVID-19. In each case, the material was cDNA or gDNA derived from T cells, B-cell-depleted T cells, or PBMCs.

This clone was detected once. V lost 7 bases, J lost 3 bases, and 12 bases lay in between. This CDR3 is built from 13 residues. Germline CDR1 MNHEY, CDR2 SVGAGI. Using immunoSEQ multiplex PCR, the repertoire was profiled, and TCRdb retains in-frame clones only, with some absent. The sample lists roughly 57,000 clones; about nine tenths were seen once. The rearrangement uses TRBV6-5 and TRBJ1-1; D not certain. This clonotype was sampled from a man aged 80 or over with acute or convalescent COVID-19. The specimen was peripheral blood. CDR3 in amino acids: CASMVTPHTEAFF. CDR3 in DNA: TGTGCCAGCATGGTCACACCTCACACTGAAGCTTTCTTT.